This T cell receptor (beta chain) stems from a study of T cell responses to AZD1222 COVID-19 vaccine. Study results and caveats: The repertoires were collected only after the peak T cell response. Spike-specific TCR breadth rose after two AZD1222 doses, and depth rose as well.

A note on this clone: Its antigen is undetermined.

Sequenced by immunoSEQ multiplex PCR; TCRdb stores in-frame clones only, minus some. The sample lists around 150,000 clones, around 90% occurring once. Germline CDR1 LNHDA, CDR2 SQIVND (reference sequence). Trimming pared 1 base from V and 2 bases from J, leaving 9 bases between. This CDR3 spans 15 amino acids. This specimen was peripheral blood, taken 28 days after the second dose of the MenACWY control vaccine. This receptor was taken from an adult who received the MenACWY meningococcal vaccine as a control. The chain couples TRBV19 to TRBJ1-5; D gene unclear. The CDR3 reads CASSIVDFGNQPQHF. CDR3 coding DNA: TGTGCCAGTAGTATAGTGGACTTTGGCAATCAGCCCCAGCATTTT.